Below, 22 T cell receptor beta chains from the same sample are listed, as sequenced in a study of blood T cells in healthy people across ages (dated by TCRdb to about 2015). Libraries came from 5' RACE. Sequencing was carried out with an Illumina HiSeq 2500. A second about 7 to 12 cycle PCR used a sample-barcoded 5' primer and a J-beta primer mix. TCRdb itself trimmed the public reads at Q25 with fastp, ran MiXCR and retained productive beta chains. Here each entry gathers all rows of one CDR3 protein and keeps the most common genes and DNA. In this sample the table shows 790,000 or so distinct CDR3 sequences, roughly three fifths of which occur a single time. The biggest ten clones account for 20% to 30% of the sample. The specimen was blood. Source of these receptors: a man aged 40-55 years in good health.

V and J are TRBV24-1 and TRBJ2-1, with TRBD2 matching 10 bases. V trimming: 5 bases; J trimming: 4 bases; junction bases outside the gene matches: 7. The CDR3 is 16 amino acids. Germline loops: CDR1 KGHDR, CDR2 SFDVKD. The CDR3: CATSGRSGRVYNEQFF. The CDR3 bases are TGTGCCACCAGTGGGAGAAGCGGGAGGGTTTACAATGAGCAGTTCTTC.

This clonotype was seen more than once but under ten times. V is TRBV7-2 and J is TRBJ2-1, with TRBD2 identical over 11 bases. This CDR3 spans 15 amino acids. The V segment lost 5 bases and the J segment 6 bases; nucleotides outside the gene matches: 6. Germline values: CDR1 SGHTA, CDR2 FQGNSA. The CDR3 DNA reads TGTGCCAGCAGCACCCCACTAGCGGGGGTCAATGAGCAGTTCTTC. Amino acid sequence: CASSTPLAGVNEQFF.

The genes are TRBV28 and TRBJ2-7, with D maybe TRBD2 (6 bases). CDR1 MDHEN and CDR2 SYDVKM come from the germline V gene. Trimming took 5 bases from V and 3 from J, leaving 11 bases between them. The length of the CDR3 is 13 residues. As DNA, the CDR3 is TGTGCCAGCAGTGGGGACTCGAACTACGAGCAGTACTTC. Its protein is CASSGDSNYEQYF.

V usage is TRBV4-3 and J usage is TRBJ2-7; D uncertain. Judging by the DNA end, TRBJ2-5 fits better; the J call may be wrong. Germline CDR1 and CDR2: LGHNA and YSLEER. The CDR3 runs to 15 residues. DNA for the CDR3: TGCGCCAGCAGCCAAGATCGGACGACCCAAGAGACCCAGTACTTC. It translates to CASSQDRTTQETQYF.

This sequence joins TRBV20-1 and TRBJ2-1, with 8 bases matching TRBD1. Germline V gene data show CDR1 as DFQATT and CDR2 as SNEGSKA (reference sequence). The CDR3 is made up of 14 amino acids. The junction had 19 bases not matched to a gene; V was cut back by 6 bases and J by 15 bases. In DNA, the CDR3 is TGCAGTGCACCACGTGGACAGGGAATGGGTCCGGGGTTCTTC. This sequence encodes CSAPRGQGMGPGFF.

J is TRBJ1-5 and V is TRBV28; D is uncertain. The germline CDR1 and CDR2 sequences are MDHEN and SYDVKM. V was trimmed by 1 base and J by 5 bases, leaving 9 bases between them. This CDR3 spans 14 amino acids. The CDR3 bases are TGTGCCAGCAGTTTATACGGAGATCATCAGCCCCAGCATTTT. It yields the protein CASSLYGDHQPQHF.

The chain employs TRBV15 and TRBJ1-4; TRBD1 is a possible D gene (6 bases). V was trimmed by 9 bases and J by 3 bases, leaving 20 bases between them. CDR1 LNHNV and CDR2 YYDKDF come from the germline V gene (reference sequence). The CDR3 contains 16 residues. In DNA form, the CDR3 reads TGTGCCACGAACACGCGGACAGTTAGGGCTAATGAAAAACTGTTTTTT. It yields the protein CATNTRTVRANEKLFF.

The CDR3 protein is CSVERAGSATNEKLFF. CDR3 coding DNA: TGCAGCGTTGAACGGGCAGGGAGTGCAACTAATGAAAAACTGTTTTTT. The chain is built from TRBV29-1 and TRBJ1-4; D might be TRBD1 (5 bases). Germline CDR1 reads SQVTM; CDR2 reads ANQGSEA. The CDR3 length is 16 residues. V lost 2 bases and J lost 0, with 13 bases in between.

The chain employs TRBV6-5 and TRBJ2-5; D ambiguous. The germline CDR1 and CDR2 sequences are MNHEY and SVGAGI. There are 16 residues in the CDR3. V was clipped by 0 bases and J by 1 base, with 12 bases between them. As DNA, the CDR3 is TGTGCCAGCAGTTACTCGAAGGACGGGCCCCAAGAGACCCAGTACTTC. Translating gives CASSYSKDGPQETQYF.

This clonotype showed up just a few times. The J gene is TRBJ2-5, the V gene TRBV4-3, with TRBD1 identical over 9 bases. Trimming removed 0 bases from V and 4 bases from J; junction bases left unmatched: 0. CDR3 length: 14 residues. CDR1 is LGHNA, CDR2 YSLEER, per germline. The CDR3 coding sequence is TGCGCCAGCAGCCAAGAGGACAGGGGAGAGACCCAGTACTTC. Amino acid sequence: CASSQEDRGETQYF.

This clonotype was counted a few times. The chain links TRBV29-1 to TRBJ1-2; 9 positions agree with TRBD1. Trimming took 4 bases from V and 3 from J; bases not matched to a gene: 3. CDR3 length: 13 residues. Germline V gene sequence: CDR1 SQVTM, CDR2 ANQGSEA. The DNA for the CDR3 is TGCAGCGTTGGGGACAGGGAGTACTATGGCTACACCTTC. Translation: CSVGDREYYGYTF.

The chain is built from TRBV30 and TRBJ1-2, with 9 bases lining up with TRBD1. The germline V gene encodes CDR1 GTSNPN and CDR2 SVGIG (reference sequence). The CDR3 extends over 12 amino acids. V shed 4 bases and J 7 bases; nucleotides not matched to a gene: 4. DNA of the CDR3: TGTGCCTGGAAGGACAGGGGTGGTGGCTACACCTTC. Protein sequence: CAWKDRGGGYTF.

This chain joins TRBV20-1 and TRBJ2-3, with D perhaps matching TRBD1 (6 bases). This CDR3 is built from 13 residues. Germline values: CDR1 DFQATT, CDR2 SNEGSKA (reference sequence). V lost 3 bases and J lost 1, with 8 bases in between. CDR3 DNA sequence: TGCAGTGCTAGGGGACAACGCACAGATACGCAGTATTTT. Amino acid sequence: CSARGQRTDTQYF.

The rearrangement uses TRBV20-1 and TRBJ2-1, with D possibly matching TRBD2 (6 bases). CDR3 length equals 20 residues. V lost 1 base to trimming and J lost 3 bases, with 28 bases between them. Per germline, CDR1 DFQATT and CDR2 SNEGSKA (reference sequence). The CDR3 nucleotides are TGCAGTGCTAGAGTCTTCGGCGGGGCCCGAGGACCGGTGGACTACAATGAGCAGTTCTTC. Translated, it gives CSARVFGGARGPVDYNEQFF.

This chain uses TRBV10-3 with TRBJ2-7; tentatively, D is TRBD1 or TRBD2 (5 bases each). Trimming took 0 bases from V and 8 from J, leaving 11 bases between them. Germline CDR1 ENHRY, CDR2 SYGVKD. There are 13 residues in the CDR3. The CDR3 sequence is CAISESGAYQQYF. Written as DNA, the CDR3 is TGTGCCATCAGTGAGTCCGGGGCTTACCAGCAGTACTTC.

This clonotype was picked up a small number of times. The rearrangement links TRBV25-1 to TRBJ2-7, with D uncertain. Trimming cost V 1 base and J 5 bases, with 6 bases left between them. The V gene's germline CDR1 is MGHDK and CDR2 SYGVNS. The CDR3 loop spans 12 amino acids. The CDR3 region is CASSEFNHEQYF. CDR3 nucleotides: TGTGCCAGCAGTGAATTCAACCACGAGCAGTACTTC.

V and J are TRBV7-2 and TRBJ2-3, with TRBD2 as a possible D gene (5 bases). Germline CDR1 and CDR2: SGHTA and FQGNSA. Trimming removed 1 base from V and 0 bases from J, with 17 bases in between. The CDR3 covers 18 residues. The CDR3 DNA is TGTGCCAGCAGCTTAGATATGTGGCAGCGGACTAGCACAGATACGCAGTATTTT. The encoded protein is CASSLDMWQRTSTDTQYF.

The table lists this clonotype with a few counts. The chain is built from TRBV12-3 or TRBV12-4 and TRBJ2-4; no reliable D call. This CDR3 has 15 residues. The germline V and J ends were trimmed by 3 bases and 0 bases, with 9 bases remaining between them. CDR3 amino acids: CASSFITLAKNIQYF. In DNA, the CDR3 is TGTGCCAGCAGTTTCATAACCCTAGCCAAAAACATTCAGTACTTC.

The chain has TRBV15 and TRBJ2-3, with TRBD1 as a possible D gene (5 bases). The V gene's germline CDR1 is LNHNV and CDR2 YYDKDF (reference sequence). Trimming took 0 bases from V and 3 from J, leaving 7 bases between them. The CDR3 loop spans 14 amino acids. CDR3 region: CATSRDTGTDTQYF. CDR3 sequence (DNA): TGTGCCACCAGCAGAGATACAGGAACAGATACGCAGTATTTT.

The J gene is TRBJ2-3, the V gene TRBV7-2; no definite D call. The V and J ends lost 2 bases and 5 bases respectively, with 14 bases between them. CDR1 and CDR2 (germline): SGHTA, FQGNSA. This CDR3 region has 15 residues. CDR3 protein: CASSLSVAGGDTQYF. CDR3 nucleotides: TGTGCCAGCAGCTTATCAGTAGCAGGTGGAGATACGCAGTATTTT.

The CDR3 nucleotides read TGCGCCAGCAGCCTTGGGACCGCCTCTTACACAGATACGCAGTATTTT. It specifies CASSLGTASYTDTQYF. The chain has TRBV5-1 and TRBJ2-3, with D perhaps matching TRBD1 or TRBD2 (5 bases each). Germline-derived CDR1 and CDR2 are SGHRS and YFSETQ. V lost 4 bases, J lost 2 bases, and 17 bases lay in between. The CDR3 runs to 16 residues.

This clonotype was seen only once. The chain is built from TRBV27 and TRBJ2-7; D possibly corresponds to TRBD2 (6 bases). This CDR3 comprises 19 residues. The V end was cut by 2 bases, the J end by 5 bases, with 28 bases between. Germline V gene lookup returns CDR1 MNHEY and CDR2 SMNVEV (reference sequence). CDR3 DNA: TGTGCCAGCAGTTTACGATCCCTCCGTTTGGCGGGAAGAGTCAACGAGCAGTACTTC. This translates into CASSLRSLRLAGRVNEQYF.